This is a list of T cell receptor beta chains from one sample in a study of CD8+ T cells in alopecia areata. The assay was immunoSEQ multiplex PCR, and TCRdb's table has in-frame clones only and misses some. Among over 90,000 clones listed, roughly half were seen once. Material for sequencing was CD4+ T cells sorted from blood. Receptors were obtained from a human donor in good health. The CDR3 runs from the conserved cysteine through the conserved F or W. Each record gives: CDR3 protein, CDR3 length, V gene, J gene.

CATSRGVDREQYF,13,TRBV15,TRBJ2-7
CASSRTSGESYNEKLFF,17,TRBV14,TRBJ1-4
CASSFTGQGPYGYTF,15,TRBV28,TRBJ1-2
CASRSGHNEQFF,12,TRBV2,TRBJ2-1
CASSFGTEAFF,11,TRBV28,TRBJ1-1
CASSARQSTDTQYF,14,TRBV7-2,TRBJ2-3
CASSLVAGAQENIQYF,16,TRBV7-2,TRBJ2-4
CASGGDSLPNQPQHF,15,TRBV2,TRBJ1-5
CAWNLGQYEQYF,12,TRBV30,TRBJ2-7
CSVSGTVQETQYF,13,TRBV29-1,TRBJ2-5
CASSSRGTKSYEQYF,15,TRBV25-1,TRBJ2-7
CASSLGQGDYEQYF,14,TRBV7-9,TRBJ2-7
CAWSGGQPEGNQPQHF,16,TRBV30,TRBJ1-5
CASSLSDRDEQYF,13,TRBV7-9,TRBJ2-7
CASSLALALNTEAFF,15,TRBV7-2,TRBJ1-1
CAWTSPGQRGGEQYF,15,TRBV30,TRBJ2-7
CASSPLDRIGYGYTF,15,TRBV27,TRBJ1-2
CASSATSGDTGELFF,15,TRBV7-2,TRBJ2-2
CASRKAEHSGANVLTF,16,TRBV2,TRBJ2-6
CSVEKTGSTQYF,12,TRBV29-1,TRBJ2-3
CASSYYPHGNEQFF,14,TRBV2,TRBJ2-1
CASSKTGTRTYEQYF,15,TRBV27,TRBJ2-7
CSGRTGNTGELFF,13,TRBV29-1,TRBJ2-2
CASSLAPGSEAFF,13,TRBV7-2,TRBJ1-1
CASSSQDRNNEQFF,14,TRBV6-6,TRBJ2-1
CASRTSRGGANVLTF,15,TRBV6-5,TRBJ2-6
CATSREMTGSYTF,13,TRBV15,TRBJ1-2
CASTYSVLGGEQYF,14,TRBV6-5,TRBJ2-7
CSVGRVAGGNTGELFF,16,TRBV29-1,TRBJ2-2
CASSSGTGGNTEAFF,15,TRBV18,TRBJ1-1
CASSLALAETQYF,13,TRBV7-9,TRBJ2-5
CASSDGTTTDTQYF,14,TRBV5-4,TRBJ2-3
CASSLTGNTEAFF,13,TRBV2,TRBJ1-1
CSVGSRETEAFF,12,TRBV29-1,TRBJ1-1
CAWNPSVRTEAFF,13,TRBV30,TRBJ1-1
CASSPWTGESPLHF,14,TRBV19,TRBJ1-6
CAWSVVDNTQYF,12,TRBV30,TRBJ2-3
CASRIAGAQGTEAFF,15,TRBV6-5,TRBJ1-1
CAWSVRRNSPLHF,13,TRBV30,TRBJ1-6
CASSWGENQPQHF,13,TRBV7-9,TRBJ1-5
CAWISGGSPLHF,12,TRBV30,TRBJ1-6